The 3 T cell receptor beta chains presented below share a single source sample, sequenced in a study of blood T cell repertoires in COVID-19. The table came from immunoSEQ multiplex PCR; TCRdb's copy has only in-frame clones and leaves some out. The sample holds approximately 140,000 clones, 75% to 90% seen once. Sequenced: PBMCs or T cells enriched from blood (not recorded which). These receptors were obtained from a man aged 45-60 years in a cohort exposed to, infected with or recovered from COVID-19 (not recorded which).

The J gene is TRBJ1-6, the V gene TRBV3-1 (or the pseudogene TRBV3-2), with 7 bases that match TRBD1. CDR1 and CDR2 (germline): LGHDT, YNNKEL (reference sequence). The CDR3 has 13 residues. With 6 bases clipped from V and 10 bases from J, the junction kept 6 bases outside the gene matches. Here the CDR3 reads CASSPGRGSPLHF. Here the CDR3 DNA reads TGTGCCAGCAGTCCGGGCAGGGGGTCACCCCTCCACTTT.

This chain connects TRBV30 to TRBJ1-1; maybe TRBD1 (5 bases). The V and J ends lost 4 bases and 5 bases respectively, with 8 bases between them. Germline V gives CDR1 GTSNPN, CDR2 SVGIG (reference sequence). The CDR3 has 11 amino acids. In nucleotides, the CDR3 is TGTGCCTGGAACAGGATAACTGAAGCTTTCTTT. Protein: CAWNRITEAFF.

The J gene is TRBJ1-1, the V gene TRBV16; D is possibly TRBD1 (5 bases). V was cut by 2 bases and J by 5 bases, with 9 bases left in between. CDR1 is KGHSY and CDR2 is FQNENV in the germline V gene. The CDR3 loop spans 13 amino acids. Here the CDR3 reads CASSQGGETEAFF. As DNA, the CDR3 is TGTGCCAGCAGCCAAGGGGGGGAGACTGAAGCTTTCTTT.